This record looks at one T cell receptor (beta chain) sequence and its context. This same CDR3 is encoded by further DNA sequences in the sample. CDR1 SGHVS and CDR2 FNYEAQ come from the germline V gene. V gave up 2 bases and J gave up 4 bases, with 17 bases separating them. CDR3 length: 16 amino acids. This record belongs to a study of shared clonotypes between healthy human individuals. Evenly divided among several immunoSEQ plates was the genomic DNA of each subset. Repertoires were generated with immunoSEQ multiplex PCR, while TCRdb's copy carries only in-frame clones and drops some. The table lists around 500,000 clones, over 75% of them singletons.

The rearrangement joins TRBV7-6 to TRBJ2-5; weak D call: TRBD2 (7 bases). Sequenced material: PBMCs. This receptor was obtained from a middle-aged woman in good health. Some clones in this sample may be carry-over from other donors' samples. This CDR3 reads CASSLRGGGEGETQYF. For the CDR3, the DNA is TGTGCCAGCAGCTTACGTGGCGGGGGCGAGGGAGAGACCCAGTACTTC.